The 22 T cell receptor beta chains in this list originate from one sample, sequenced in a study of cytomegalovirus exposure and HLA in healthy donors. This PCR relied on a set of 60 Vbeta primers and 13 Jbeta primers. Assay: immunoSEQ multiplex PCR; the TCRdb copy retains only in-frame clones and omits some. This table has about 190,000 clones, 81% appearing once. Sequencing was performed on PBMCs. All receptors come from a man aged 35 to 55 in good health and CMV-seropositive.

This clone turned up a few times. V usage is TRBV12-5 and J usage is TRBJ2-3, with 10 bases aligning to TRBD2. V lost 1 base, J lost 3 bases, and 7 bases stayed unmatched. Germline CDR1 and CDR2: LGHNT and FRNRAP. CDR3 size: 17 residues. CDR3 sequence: CASGLGGSGRFTDTQYF. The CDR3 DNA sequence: TGTGCTAGTGGTTTGGGAGGTAGCGGGAGGTTTACAGATACGCAGTATTTT.

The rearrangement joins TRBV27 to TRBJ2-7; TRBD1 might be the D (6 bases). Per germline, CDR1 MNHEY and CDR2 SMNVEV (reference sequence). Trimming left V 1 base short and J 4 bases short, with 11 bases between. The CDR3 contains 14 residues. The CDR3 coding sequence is TGTGCCAGCAGTTTATACCCAGGGGTTTACGAGCAGTACTTC. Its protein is CASSLYPGVYEQYF.

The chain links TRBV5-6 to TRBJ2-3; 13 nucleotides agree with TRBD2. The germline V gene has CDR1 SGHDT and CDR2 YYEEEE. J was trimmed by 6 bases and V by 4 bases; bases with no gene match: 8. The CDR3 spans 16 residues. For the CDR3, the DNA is TGTGCCAGCAGCATCACTAGCGGGAGGGCACCGGATACGCAGTATTTT. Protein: CASSITSGRAPDTQYF.

In DNA form, the CDR3 reads TGTGCCAGCAGCTGGTCGGGGGGTAGTAATGAAAAACTGTTTTTT. It codes for CASSWSGGSNEKLFF. The chain joins TRBV7-9 to TRBJ1-4, with D possibly matching TRBD1 (5 bases). The CDR3 loop spans 15 amino acids. V lost 4 bases and J 4 bases, leaving 13 bases between the germline ends. Germline CDR1 is SEHNR and CDR2 is FQNEAQ (reference sequence).

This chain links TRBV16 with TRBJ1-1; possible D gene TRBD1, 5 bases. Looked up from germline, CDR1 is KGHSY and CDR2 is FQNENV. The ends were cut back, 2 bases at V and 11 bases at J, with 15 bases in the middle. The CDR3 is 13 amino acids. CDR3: CASSQGAAHRAFF. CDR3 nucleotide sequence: TGTGCCAGCAGCCAAGGGGCCGCCCATCGGGCTTTCTTT.

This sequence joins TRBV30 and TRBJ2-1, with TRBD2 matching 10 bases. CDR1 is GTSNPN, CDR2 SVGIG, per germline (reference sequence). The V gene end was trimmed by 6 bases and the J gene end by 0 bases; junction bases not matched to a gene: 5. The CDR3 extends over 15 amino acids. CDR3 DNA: TGTGCCTGTCGGACTAGCGGCCCCTCCTACAATGAGCAGTTCTTC. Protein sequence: CACRTSGPSYNEQFF.

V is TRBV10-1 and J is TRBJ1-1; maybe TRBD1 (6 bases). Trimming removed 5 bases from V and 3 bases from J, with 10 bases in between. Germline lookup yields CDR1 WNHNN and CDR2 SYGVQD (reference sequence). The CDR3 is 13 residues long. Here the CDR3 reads CASSRNRDTEAFF. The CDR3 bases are TGCGCCAGCAGTAGAAACAGGGACACTGAAGCTTTCTTT.

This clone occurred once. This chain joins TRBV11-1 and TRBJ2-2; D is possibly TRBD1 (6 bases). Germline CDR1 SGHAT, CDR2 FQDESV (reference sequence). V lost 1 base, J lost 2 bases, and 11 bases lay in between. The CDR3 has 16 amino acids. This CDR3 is CASSLGRGYNTGELFF. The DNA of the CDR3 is TGTGCCAGCAGCTTAGGCAGGGGATATAACACCGGGGAGCTGTTTTTT.

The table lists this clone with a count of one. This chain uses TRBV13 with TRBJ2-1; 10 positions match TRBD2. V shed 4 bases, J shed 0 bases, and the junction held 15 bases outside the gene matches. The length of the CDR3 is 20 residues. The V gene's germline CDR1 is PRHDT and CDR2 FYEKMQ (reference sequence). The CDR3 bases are TGTGCCAGCAGCTCCCCGGTAGCGGGAGGCTTCCGGAGCTCCTACAATGAGCAGTTCTTC. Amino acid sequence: CASSSPVAGGFRSSYNEQFF.

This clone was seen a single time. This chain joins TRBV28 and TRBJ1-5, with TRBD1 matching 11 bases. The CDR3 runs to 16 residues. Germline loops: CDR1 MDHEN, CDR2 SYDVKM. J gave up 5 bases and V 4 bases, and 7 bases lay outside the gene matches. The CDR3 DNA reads TGTGCCAGCAGTTCTGGGACAGGGGGAATTCATCAGCCCCAGCATTTT. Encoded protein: CASSSGTGGIHQPQHF.

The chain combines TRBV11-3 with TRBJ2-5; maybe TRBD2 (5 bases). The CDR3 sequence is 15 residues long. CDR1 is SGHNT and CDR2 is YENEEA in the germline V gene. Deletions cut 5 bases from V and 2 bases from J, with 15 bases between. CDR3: CASSPGAVAQETQYF. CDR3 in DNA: TGTGCCAGCAGCCCTGGAGCGGTCGCGCAAGAGACCCAGTACTTC.

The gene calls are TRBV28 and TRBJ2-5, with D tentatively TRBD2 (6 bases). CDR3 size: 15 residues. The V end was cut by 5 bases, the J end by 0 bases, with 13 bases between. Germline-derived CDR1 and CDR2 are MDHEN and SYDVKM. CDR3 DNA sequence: TGTGCCAGCAGTCGGTTAGCGGTGAACCAAGAGACCCAGTACTTC. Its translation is CASSRLAVNQETQYF.

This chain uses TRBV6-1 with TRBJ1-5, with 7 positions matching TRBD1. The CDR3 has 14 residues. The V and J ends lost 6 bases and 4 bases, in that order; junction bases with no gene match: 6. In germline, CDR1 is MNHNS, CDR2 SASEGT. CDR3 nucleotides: TGTGCCAGCAGCCTGGGACAGTCAAATCAGCCCCAGCATTTT. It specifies CASSLGQSNQPQHF.

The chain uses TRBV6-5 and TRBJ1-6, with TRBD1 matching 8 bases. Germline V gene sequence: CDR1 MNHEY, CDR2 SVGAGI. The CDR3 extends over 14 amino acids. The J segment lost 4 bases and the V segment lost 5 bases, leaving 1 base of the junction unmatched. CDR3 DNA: TGTGCCAGCAGTCGACAGGGGTATAATTCACCCCTCCACTTT. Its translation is CASSRQGYNSPLHF.

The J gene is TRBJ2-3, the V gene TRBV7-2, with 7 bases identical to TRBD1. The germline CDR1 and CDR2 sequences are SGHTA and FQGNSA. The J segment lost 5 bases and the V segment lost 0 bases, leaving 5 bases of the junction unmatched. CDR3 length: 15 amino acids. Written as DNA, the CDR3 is TGTGCCAGCAGCTTAGCCCCCAGGGGGAGAGATACGCAGTATTTT. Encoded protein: CASSLAPRGRDTQYF.

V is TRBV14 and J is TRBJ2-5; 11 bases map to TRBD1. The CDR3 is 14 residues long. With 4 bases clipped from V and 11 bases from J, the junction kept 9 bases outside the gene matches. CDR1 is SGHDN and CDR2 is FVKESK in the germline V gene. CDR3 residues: CASSLWTGGGEQYF. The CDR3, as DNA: TGTGCCAGCAGCCTATGGACAGGGGGCGGTGAGCAGTACTTC.

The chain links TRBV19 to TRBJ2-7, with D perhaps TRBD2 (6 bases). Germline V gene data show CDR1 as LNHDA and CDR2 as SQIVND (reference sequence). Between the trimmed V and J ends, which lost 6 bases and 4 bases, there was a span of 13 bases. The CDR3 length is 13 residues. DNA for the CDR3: TGTGCCAGTAGAAGGGGTGGGACTTACGAGCAGTACTTC. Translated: CASRRGGTYEQYF.

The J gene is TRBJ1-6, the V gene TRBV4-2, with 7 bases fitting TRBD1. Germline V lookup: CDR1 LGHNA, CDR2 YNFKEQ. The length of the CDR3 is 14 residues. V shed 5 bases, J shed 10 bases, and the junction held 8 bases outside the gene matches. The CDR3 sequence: CASSLKGAGSPLHF. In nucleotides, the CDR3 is TGTGCCAGCAGCTTGAAGGGGGCCGGATCACCCCTCCACTTT.

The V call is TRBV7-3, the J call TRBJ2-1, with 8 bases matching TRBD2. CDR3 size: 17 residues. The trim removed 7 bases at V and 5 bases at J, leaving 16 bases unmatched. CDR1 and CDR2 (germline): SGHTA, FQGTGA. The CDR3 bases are TGTGCCAGCACCCTCGAGTGGGGGCGGGGGGACGACAATGAGCAGTTCTTC. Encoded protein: CASTLEWGRGDDNEQFF.

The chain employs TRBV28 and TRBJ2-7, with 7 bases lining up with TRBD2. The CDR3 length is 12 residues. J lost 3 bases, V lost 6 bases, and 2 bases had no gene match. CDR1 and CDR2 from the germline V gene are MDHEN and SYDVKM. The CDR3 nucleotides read TGTGCCAGCAGCGGACTAGACTACGAGCAGTACTTC. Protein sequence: CASSGLDYEQYF.

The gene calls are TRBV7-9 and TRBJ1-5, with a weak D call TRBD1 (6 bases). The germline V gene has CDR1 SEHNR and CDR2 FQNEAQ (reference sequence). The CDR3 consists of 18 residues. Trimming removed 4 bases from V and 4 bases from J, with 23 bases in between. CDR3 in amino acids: CASSSPGDTTGSNQPQHF. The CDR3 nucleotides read TGTGCCAGCAGCTCCCCTGGGGACACGACGGGGAGTAATCAGCCCCAGCATTTT.

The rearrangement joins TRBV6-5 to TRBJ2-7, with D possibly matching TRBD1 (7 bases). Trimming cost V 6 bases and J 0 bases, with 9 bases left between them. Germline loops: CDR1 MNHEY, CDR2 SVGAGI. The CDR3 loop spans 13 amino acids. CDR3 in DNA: TGTGCCAGCAGGCGGGACAGCTCCTACGAGCAGTACTTC. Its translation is CASRRDSSYEQYF.